These 28 T cell receptor beta chains came from one sample sequenced in a study of STAT5B mutations in CD4+ large granular lymphocyte leukemia. Data came from immunoSEQ multiplex PCR; TCRdb stores just in-frame clones and leaves some out. The table shows tens of thousands of clones, with about three quarters occurring only once. The specimen sequenced was CD4+ T cells from blood buffy coats. Receptors originate from a human donor in good health.

The rearrangement uses TRBV6-5 and TRBJ1-6; tentative D call: TRBD1 (5 bases). The CDR3 contains 14 residues. V lost 2 bases and J 7 bases, leaving 9 bases between the germline ends. Per germline, CDR1 MNHEY and CDR2 SVGAGI. CDR3 protein: CASSYGTANSPLHF. DNA of the CDR3: TGTGCCAGCAGTTACGGGACGGCCAATTCACCCCTCCACTTT.

The chain employs TRBV19 and TRBJ2-7; tentative D call: TRBD2 (5 bases). CDR1 is LNHDA, CDR2 SQIVND, per germline (reference sequence). The ends were cut back, 1 base at V and 3 bases at J, with 7 bases in the middle. The CDR3 sequence is 13 residues long. CDR3 amino acids: CASSIASSYEQYF. The CDR3 bases are TGTGCCAGTAGTATAGCTAGCAGCTACGAGCAGTACTTC.

The chain is built from TRBV19 and TRBJ2-7; 8 bases agree with TRBD1. The CDR3 totals 16 residues. J gave up 3 bases and V 4 bases, and 11 bases lay outside the gene matches. In germline, CDR1 is LNHDA, CDR2 SQIVND (reference sequence). The CDR3 coding sequence is TGTGCCAGTAGTACGAAAAAGACAGGGGCTAGCTACGAGCAGTACTTC. This gives the protein CASSTKKTGASYEQYF. The whole variable domain, remainder taken from reference TRBV19 and TRBJ2-7, is DGGITQSPKYLFRKEGQNVTLSCEQNLNHDAMYWYRQDPGQGLRLIYYSQIVNDFQKGDIAEGYSVSREKKESFPLTVTSAQKNPTAFYLCASSTKKTGASYEQYFGPGTRLTVT.

V and J are TRBV30 and TRBJ2-1; TRBD2 matches 12 bases. This CDR3 has 16 residues. Germline trimming cut 5 bases from V and 7 bases from J; bases unmatched to any gene: 12. CDR1 is GTSNPN and CDR2 is SVGIG in the germline V gene (reference sequence). DNA for the CDR3: TGTGCCTGGGGCGGGGCTAGCGGGGGGGCTGCTAATGAGCAGTTCTTC. It is translated as CAWGGASGGAANEQFF.

The genes are TRBV28 and TRBJ1-3, with D perhaps TRBD1 (5 bases). CDR3 length: 15 residues. CDR1 and CDR2 (germline): MDHEN, SYDVKM. Trimming shortened V by 2 bases and J by 3 bases, and 11 bases separated the two germline ends. CDR3 nucleotides: TGTGCCAGCAGTTTAGTCCCGGGGGATGGAAACACCATATATTTT. Protein: CASSLVPGDGNTIYF.

V usage is TRBV30 and J usage is TRBJ2-3, with D maybe TRBD2 (5 bases). Trimming pared 4 bases from V and 1 base from J, leaving 12 bases between. Germline CDR1 is GTSNPN and CDR2 is SVGIG (reference sequence). CDR3 length: 14 residues. CDR3 loop: CAWMGGSGTDTQYF. The CDR3 nucleotides are TGTGCCTGGATGGGCGGGTCCGGCACAGATACGCAGTATTTT.

The rearrangement uses TRBV6-4 and TRBJ2-7, with 8 bases that match TRBD1. CDR1 and CDR2 from the germline V gene are MRHNA and SNTAGT. The CDR3 is 13 residues long. The V and J ends lost 4 bases and 5 bases, in that order; junction bases with no gene match: 4. The CDR3 DNA follows: TGTGCCAGCAGTGGCGACAGGGGTCACGAGCAGTACGTC. Its translation is CASSGDRGHEQYV.

The genes are TRBV18 and TRBJ2-2; D is undetermined. The CDR3 is 16 residues long. Germline loops: CDR1 KGHSH, CDR2 LQKENI. V lost 3 bases and J lost 0, with 11 bases in between. The CDR3: CASSPWAEPNTGELFF. For the CDR3, the DNA is TGTGCCAGCTCACCCTGGGCAGAACCGAACACCGGGGAGCTGTTTTTT.

This clone was detected once. The chain has TRBV30 and TRBJ2-7; 9 nucleotides match TRBD1. Germline CDR1 is GTSNPN and CDR2 is SVGIG (reference sequence). The length of the CDR3 is 12 residues. This CDR3 is CAQAGTGNEQYF. CDR3 coding DNA: TGTGCTCAAGCCGGGACAGGGAACGAGCAGTACTTC.

This clone was counted only a few times. V and J are TRBV5-1 and TRBJ1-4; D is ambiguous. CDR3 length: 14 residues. The germline gives CDR1 SGHRS, CDR2 YFSETQ. Trimming took off 3 bases at V and 2 bases at J, with 8 bases between the two ends. CDR3 nucleotide sequence: TGCGCCAGCAGCTACGGTGCGACTAATGAAAAACTGTTTTTT. This encodes CASSYGATNEKLFF.

The chain has TRBV19 and TRBJ2-3; a weak D match, TRBD2 (6 bases). CDR3 length: 18 residues. Deletions cut 3 bases from V and 1 base from J, with 20 bases between. Germline values: CDR1 LNHDA, CDR2 SQIVND (reference sequence). CDR3 sequence reads: CASSMGGRAPYGTDTQYF. In DNA, the CDR3 is TGTGCCAGTAGTATGGGAGGCCGGGCCCCCTACGGCACAGATACGCAGTATTTT.

The chain combines TRBV6-6 with TRBJ1-6; D is unresolved. V was cut by 2 bases and J by 8 bases, with 7 bases left in between. Germline lookup yields CDR1 MNHNY and CDR2 SVGAGI (reference sequence). The CDR3 sequence is 13 residues long. In DNA form, the CDR3 reads TGTGCCAGCAGTTACCCGGCTTATTCACCCCTCCACTTT. Translated, it gives CASSYPAYSPLHF.

The V and J genes are TRBV7-2 and TRBJ2-2; D unresolved. The CDR3 consists of 13 residues. CDR1 and CDR2 from the germline V gene are SGHTA and FQGNSA. The V end was cut by 2 bases, the J end by 6 bases, with 7 bases between. The CDR3 protein is CASSLYVAGELFF. CDR3 sequence (DNA): TGTGCCAGCAGCTTATATGTGGCCGGGGAGCTGTTTTTT.

The chain recombines TRBV10-3 with TRBJ1-1, with TRBD1 as a possible D gene (6 bases). Germline V gene lookup returns CDR1 ENHRY and CDR2 SYGVKD. The germline V and J ends were trimmed by 7 bases and 3 bases, with 15 bases remaining between them. This CDR3 region has 14 residues. The CDR3 nucleotides are TGTGCCATCATGCCGCGGGGGCAGCACACTGAAGCTTTCTTT. The encoded protein is CAIMPRGQHTEAFF.

This clone was detected only a few times. V usage is TRBV18 and J usage is TRBJ1-1; D uncertain. The CDR3 is 14 amino acids. Germline V gene data show CDR1 as KGHSH and CDR2 as LQKENI. Trimming left V 4 bases short and J 2 bases short, with 11 bases between. This CDR3 reads CASSQEGLNTEAFF. The CDR3 bases are TGTGCCAGCTCACAAGAGGGTCTAAACACTGAAGCTTTCTTT.

The chain couples TRBV15 to TRBJ2-5; D call uncertain. The assigned J gene may be wrong: the sequence end matches TRBJ2-7 better. Germline V gene data show CDR1 as LNHNV and CDR2 as YYDKDF (reference sequence). The CDR3 covers 14 residues. The CDR3 DNA reads TGTGCCACCAGCAGAGATAACGGCCAATACGAGCAGTACTTC. Its translation is CATSRDNGQYEQYF.

The chain uses TRBV5-4 and TRBJ2-1; 7 bases fit TRBD1. Trimming took 5 bases from V and 1 from J; bases not matched to a gene: 6. The CDR3 sequence is 15 residues long. Germline CDR1 SGHNT, CDR2 YYREEE (reference sequence). The chain's CDR3 is CASRTTGNSYNEQFF. The CDR3 DNA is TGTGCCAGCAGGACGACAGGGAATTCCTACAATGAGCAGTTCTTC.

Comments on this clone: At one boundary the junction diverges from the germline segment, which might be a read error. The chain uses TRBV27 and TRBJ1-6, with a weak D call TRBD1 (6 bases). The CDR3 covers 17 residues. The germline V gene encodes CDR1 MNHEY and CDR2 SMNVEV (reference sequence). The CDR3 region is CASSVSSYRVPNSPLHF. Written as DNA, the CDR3 is TGTGCCAGCAGTGTATCCTCCTACAGGGTCCCCAATTCACCCCTCCACTTT.

This clone was seen more than once but under ten times. The chain recombines TRBV30 with TRBJ2-5; D may be TRBD1 (7 bases). The CDR3 contains 13 residues. The germline V and J ends were trimmed by 1 base and 4 bases, with 10 bases remaining between them. Germline lookup yields CDR1 GTSNPN and CDR2 SVGIG (reference sequence). CDR3 sequence: CAWSAQGGETQYF. DNA of the CDR3: TGTGCCTGGAGTGCTCAGGGGGGAGAGACCCAGTACTTC.

This clone occurred once. This chain uses TRBV2 with TRBJ2-1; 7 bases map to TRBD2. This CDR3 region has 14 residues. Trimming at V came to 4 bases and at J to 3 bases, leaving 3 bases not matched to a gene. Germline-derived CDR1 and CDR2 are SNHLY and FYNNEI. CDR3 DNA: TGTGCCAGCAGTGCCCGGACTAGCTACAATGAGCAGTTCTTC. Its translation: CASSARTSYNEQFF.

This clone was seen only a few times. The rearrangement links TRBV28 to TRBJ1-4; no definite D call. CDR1 is MDHEN and CDR2 is SYDVKM in the germline V gene. V was cut by 2 bases and J by 0 bases, with 7 bases left in between. CDR3 size: 15 residues. In nucleotides, the CDR3 is TGTGCCAGCAGTTTAGGGCAGCCAACTAATGAAAAACTGTTTTTT. Translation gives CASSLGQPTNEKLFF.

This chain joins TRBV9 and TRBJ2-2; D gene unclear. V was clipped by 0 bases and J by 7 bases, with 10 bases between them. CDR3 length equals 14 residues. Germline CDR1 SGDLS, CDR2 YYNGEE. The CDR3 region is CASSVVTGGGELFF. CDR3 coding DNA: TGTGCCAGCAGCGTAGTTACGGGTGGCGGGGAGCTGTTTTTT.

The rearrangement links TRBV7-2 to TRBJ1-2; 7 bases match TRBD1. This CDR3 comprises 14 residues. Germline lookup yields CDR1 SGHTA and CDR2 FQGNSA. Unmatched junction bases numbered 5, after V lost 3 bases and J lost 4 bases. For the CDR3, the DNA is TGTGCCAGCAGCTTCCTGGACAGGACCTATGGCTACACCTTC. The encoded protein is CASSFLDRTYGYTF.

V gene TRBV7-6 combines with J gene TRBJ2-7; 8 bases map to TRBD2. This CDR3 comprises 16 residues. Trimming cost V 1 base and J 3 bases; bases outside gene matches: 8. CDR1 and CDR2 from the germline V gene are SGHVS and FNYEAQ. CDR3 nucleotide sequence: TGTGCCAGCAGCTTAGGTTTGCGGGGGGCCCGCTACGAGCAGTACTTC. Its protein is CASSLGLRGARYEQYF.

In its sample, this clone was seen a few times. The rearrangement joins TRBV2 to TRBJ2-7; no clear D. Trimming left V 3 bases short and J 6 bases short, with 12 bases between. The germline V gene encodes CDR1 SNHLY and CDR2 FYNNEI. The length of the CDR3 is 13 residues. CDR3 coding DNA: TGTGCCAGCAGTGACGAGGCGGTCTCCGAGCAGTACTTC. Translating gives CASSDEAVSEQYF.

The chain carries TRBV19 and TRBJ1-1; no clear D. V dropped 4 bases and J dropped 3 bases, with 9 bases sitting between them. This CDR3 comprises 13 residues. Germline CDR1 is LNHDA and CDR2 is SQIVND (reference sequence). The CDR3: CASSRVKDTEAFF. The CDR3 region has the DNA TGTGCCAGTAGTAGAGTGAAGGACACTGAAGCTTTCTTT.

V usage is TRBV12-5 and J usage is TRBJ1-6; TRBD1 might be the D (5 bases). The V end was cut by 7 bases, the J end by 4 bases, with 14 bases between. This CDR3 is 15 amino acids long. Germline V gene data show CDR1 as LGHNT and CDR2 as FRNRAP. The CDR3 region is CASVGTAPYNSPLHF. The CDR3 nucleotides read TGTGCTAGTGTCGGGACCGCTCCGTATAATTCACCCCTCCACTTT.

V gene TRBV6-6 combines with J gene TRBJ2-7; a possible D gene is TRBD2 (5 bases). V lost 0 bases and J lost 5, with 8 bases in between. Germline assignment: CDR1 MNHNY and CDR2 SVGAGI (reference sequence). The CDR3 sequence is 13 residues long. CDR3 nucleotides: TGTGCCAGCAGTTACTCGAGAGGGAACGAGCAGTACGTC. Its protein product is CASSYSRGNEQYV.